A single sample gave rise to the 20 T cell receptor beta chains below, sequenced in a study of blood T cell repertoires in COVID-19. Clones were sequenced by immunoSEQ multiplex PCR, and TCRdb holds only the in-frame ones, with some missing. The sample lists tens of thousands of clones, roughly 90% seen once, with 2.7% in the top ten. The sample was peripheral blood. Receptors originate from a man between 45 and 60 years old with COVID-19, enrolled during active disease.

There are a few counts of this clone. The chain is built from TRBV15 and TRBJ1-1, with D possibly being TRBD1 (6 bases). This CDR3 spans 15 amino acids. With 1 base removed from V and 10 bases from J, the gap between germline ends came to 19 bases. The germline gives CDR1 LNHNV, CDR2 YYDKDF (reference sequence). The CDR3 region is CATSRVAGGRFPAFF. The CDR3 coding sequence is TGTGCCACCAGCAGAGTAGCGGGGGGGCGCTTCCCAGCTTTCTTT.

The chain links TRBV7-8 to TRBJ2-6; D uncertain. This CDR3 region has 12 residues. Germline CDR1 and CDR2: SGHVS and FQNEAQ. V shed 8 bases and J shed 2 bases, with 4 bases lying between them. CDR3 nucleotide sequence: TGTGCCAGCTCCGCTGGGGCCAACGTCCTGACTTTC. Residues: CASSAGANVLTF.

The chain carries TRBV25-1 and TRBJ2-7; D may be TRBD2 (5 bases). The V and J ends lost 6 bases and 4 bases respectively, with 19 bases between them. Germline V gives CDR1 MGHDK, CDR2 SYGVNS. The CDR3 has 15 residues. The CDR3, as DNA: TGTGCCAGCAGCGGCCCCCCCGGGGTTCGATACGAGCAGTACTTC. Amino acids: CASSGPPGVRYEQYF.

This chain links TRBV4-3 with TRBJ2-5; TRBD1 agrees at 7 bases. Per the germline V gene, CDR1 is LGHNA and CDR2 is YSLEER. This CDR3 contains 15 residues. The J segment lost 5 bases and the V segment lost 5 bases, leaving 11 bases of the junction unmatched. DNA of the CDR3: TGCGCCAGCAGCGGGCAACAGGGGTTTAAGGAGACCCAGTACTTC. Amino acids: CASSGQQGFKETQYF.

This clone was counted a few times. The chain has TRBV5-1 and TRBJ1-5, with 7 positions matching TRBD1. Per the germline V gene, CDR1 is SGHRS and CDR2 is YFSETQ. This CDR3 has 14 amino acids. Trimming took 4 bases from V and 3 from J; bases not matched to a gene: 4. In DNA, the CDR3 is TGCGCCAGCAGCCCGGGACAGACCAATCAGCCCCAGCATTTT. It is translated as CASSPGQTNQPQHF.

This chain uses TRBV4-1 with TRBJ1-6, with TRBD1 matching over 7 bases. J lost 4 bases, V lost 4 bases, and 7 bases had no gene match. The CDR3 has 16 amino acids. Germline V gene data show CDR1 as MGHRA and CDR2 as YSYEKL. Written as DNA, the CDR3 is TGCGCCAGCAGCCGGGGGACAGCGGAGTATAATTCACCCCTCCACTTT. Encoded protein: CASSRGTAEYNSPLHF.

The chain joins TRBV2 to TRBJ2-5, with D possibly being TRBD1 (6 bases). Germline CDR1 reads SNHLY; CDR2 reads FYNNEI. CDR3 length: 14 amino acids. The V end lost 6 bases, the J end lost 1 base, and 12 bases lay between the germline ends. The CDR3 region is CASRTTGPQETQYF. The CDR3 DNA reads TGTGCCAGCAGGACCACAGGGCCCCAAGAGACCCAGTACTTC.

The chain has TRBV6-2 or TRBV6-3 and TRBJ2-7, with TRBD2 matching over 12 bases. Germline lookup yields CDR1 MNHEY and CDR2 SVGEGT. V lost 6 bases to trimming and J lost 4 bases; unmatched junction nucleotides: 7. The CDR3 is made up of 15 amino acids. The CDR3 nucleotides read TGTGCCAGCAGCCTCGGACTAGCGGGACATTACGAGCAGTACTTC. This sequence encodes CASSLGLAGHYEQYF.

The chain couples TRBV30 to TRBJ2-3; TRBD1 agrees at 7 bases. Germline loops: CDR1 GTSNPN, CDR2 SVGIG (reference sequence). Trimming cost V 2 bases and J 5 bases; bases outside gene matches: 10. The CDR3 is 15 residues long. The CDR3 DNA is TGTGCCTGGAGTTTTGAGGGGGCGCATAGAGATACGCAGTATTTT. This codes for CAWSFEGAHRDTQYF. The full variable domain, rest sourced from reference TRBV30 and TRBJ2-3, is SQTIHQWPATLVQPVGSPLSLECTVEGTSNPNLYWYRQAAGRGLQLLFYSVGIGQISSEVPQNLSASRPQDRQFILSSKKLLLSDSGFYLCAWSFEGAHRDTQYFGPGTRLTVL.

The genes are TRBV3-1 (or the pseudogene TRBV3-2) and TRBJ1-2; 7 nucleotides align to TRBD1. The germline CDR1 and CDR2 sequences are LGHDT and YNNKEL (reference sequence). The junction had 6 bases not matched to a gene; V was cut back by 0 bases and J by 5 bases. The CDR3 runs 15 residues. The CDR3 is CASSQETTGTYGYTF. The CDR3 nucleotides are TGTGCCAGCAGCCAAGAAACGACAGGGACGTATGGCTACACCTTC.

V usage is TRBV15 and J usage is TRBJ1-2; 8 bases align to TRBD1. Germline CDR1 and CDR2: LNHNV and YYDKDF (reference sequence). V lost 3 bases to trimming and J lost 3 bases; unmatched junction nucleotides: 0. The CDR3 has 13 residues. CDR3 region: CATSRTGDYGYTF. The CDR3 region has the DNA TGTGCCACCAGCAGGACAGGGGACTATGGCTACACCTTC.

In this sample, this clone turned up a few times. V and J are TRBV5-4 and TRBJ1-2; D is ambiguous. V was cut by 7 bases and J by 0 bases, with 19 bases left in between. The V gene's germline CDR1 is SGHNT and CDR2 YYREEE (reference sequence). CDR3 length: 16 amino acids. This CDR3 is CASAFFGRATNYGYTF. CDR3 sequence (DNA): TGTGCCAGCGCCTTTTTTGGGAGGGCTACTAACTATGGCTACACCTTC.

This rearrangement joins TRBV27 to TRBJ2-7, with D maybe TRBD1 (6 bases). Germline CDR1 is MNHEY and CDR2 is SMNVEV (reference sequence). The CDR3 sequence is 13 residues long. Trimming removed 5 bases from V and 3 bases from J, with 11 bases in between. The CDR3 here is CASSRQAHYEQYF. The CDR3 region has the DNA TGTGCCAGCAGTCGACAGGCCCACTACGAGCAGTACTTC.

The chain has TRBV13 and TRBJ2-2; D is possibly TRBD2 (5 bases). This CDR3 spans 15 amino acids. V was clipped by 3 bases and J by 5 bases, with 13 bases between them. The germline gives CDR1 PRHDT, CDR2 FYEKMQ (reference sequence). CDR3 nucleotide sequence: TGTGCCAGCAGCTTCGGGGTTCTGGAAACCGGGGAGCTGTTTTTT. It translates to CASSFGVLETGELFF.

This clone was observed once. The chain uses TRBV3-1 (or the pseudogene TRBV3-2) and TRBJ1-5; possibly TRBD1 for D (5 bases). CDR1 is LGHDT and CDR2 is YNNKEL in the germline V gene (reference sequence). The CDR3 loop spans 14 amino acids. Trimming cost V 4 bases and J 4 bases, with 11 bases left between them. The CDR3 sequence is CASSLGLRNQPQHF. In nucleotides, the CDR3 is TGTGCCAGCAGCCTGGGACTGAGGAATCAGCCCCAGCATTTT.

The chain has TRBV19 and TRBJ2-3, with a weak D call TRBD2 (6 bases). Trimming pared 4 bases from V and 0 bases from J, leaving 14 bases between. CDR3 length: 16 residues. Germline CDR1 reads LNHDA; CDR2 reads SQIVND (reference sequence). The CDR3 spells CASSTTWRGSTDTQYF. The CDR3 DNA reads TGTGCCAGTAGTACCACCTGGCGGGGAAGCACAGATACGCAGTATTTT.

The genes are TRBV11-2 and TRBJ2-7; 10 nucleotides line up with TRBD2. Germline values: CDR1 SGHAT, CDR2 FQNNGV. The trim removed 3 bases at V and 2 bases at J, leaving 1 base unmatched. The CDR3 totals 14 residues. CDR3 protein: CASSLLAGAYEQYF. The CDR3 DNA sequence: TGTGCCAGCAGCTTGCTAGCGGGAGCCTACGAGCAGTACTTC.

The chain joins TRBV6-5 to TRBJ1-1; no firm D call. Per the germline V gene, CDR1 is MNHEY and CDR2 is SVGAGI. The CDR3 has 14 residues. Trimming took off 5 bases at V and 0 bases at J, with 10 bases between the two ends. The CDR3 DNA follows: TGTGCCAGCAGTCCCCAGGACTTGAACACTGAAGCTTTCTTT. Amino acids: CASSPQDLNTEAFF.

This sequence joins TRBV6-5 and TRBJ1-6; TRBD1 matches 9 bases. The CDR3 totals 15 residues. CDR1 is MNHEY and CDR2 is SVGAGI in the germline V gene. V was clipped by 9 bases and J by 0 bases; unmatched bases: 3. The DNA for the CDR3 is TGTGCCAGTTCGGGACAGGGCTCCTATAATTCACCCCTCCACTTT. Protein product: CASSGQGSYNSPLHF.

The chain couples TRBV5-1 to TRBJ1-1; D gene ambiguous. With 4 bases removed from V and 1 base from J, the gap between germline ends came to 11 bases. CDR3 length equals 14 residues. Germline V gives CDR1 SGHRS, CDR2 YFSETQ. CDR3 residues: CASSNHIANTEAFF. CDR3 nucleotide sequence: TGCGCCAGCAGCAACCACATAGCGAACACTGAAGCTTTCTTT.